A single sample is the source of the 30 T cell receptor beta chains below, sequenced in a study of blood T cell repertoires in COVID-19. Measured with immunoSEQ multiplex PCR; TCRdb has only the in-frame clones, and not every one. Of approximately 4,000 clones listed, approximately 80% are singletons. Sequenced input: peripheral blood. All receptors derive from a human donor with active or convalescent COVID-19. The donor label of this sample is uncertain.

V is TRBV6-6 and J is TRBJ1-4; D unclear. V lost 6 bases, J lost 4 bases, and 12 bases lay in between. The CDR3 sequence is 14 residues long. The germline V gene has CDR1 MNHNY and CDR2 SVGAGI (reference sequence). Written as DNA, the CDR3 is TGTGCCAGCAGCAGCCCTAGGATTAATGAAAAACTGTTTTTT. It encodes CASSSPRINEKLFF.

V is TRBV19 and J is TRBJ1-6; TRBD1 matches at 7 bases. Per the germline V gene, CDR1 is LNHDA and CDR2 is SQIVND (reference sequence). V trimming: 3 bases; J trimming: 10 bases; junction bases outside the gene matches: 6. CDR3 length equals 14 residues. The CDR3 loop is CASSMTGTGSPLHF. The DNA for the CDR3 is TGTGCCAGTAGTATGACAGGGACTGGGTCACCCCTCCACTTT.

The chain combines TRBV29-1 with TRBJ2-7; TRBD1 might be the D (6 bases). The CDR3 sequence is 12 residues long. CDR1 and CDR2 (germline): SQVTM, ANQGSEA. V shed 3 bases and J shed 3 bases, with 9 bases lying between them. CDR3 DNA: TGCAGCGTTGAGCCGGACAGCTACGAGCAGTACTTC. The encoded protein is CSVEPDSYEQYF.

The chain uses TRBV24-1 and TRBJ2-1; 15 bases map to TRBD2. J gave up 5 bases and V 3 bases, and 10 bases lay outside the gene matches. CDR3 size: 19 residues. Per the germline V gene, CDR1 is KGHDR and CDR2 is SFDVKD. The CDR3 DNA reads as TGTGCCACCAGTGATCGACCCGGGACTAGCGGGAGGTTCCACAATGAGCAGTTCTTC. Its protein is CATSDRPGTSGRFHNEQFF.

The J gene is TRBJ1-2, the V gene TRBV27, with D perhaps TRBD1 (6 bases). This CDR3 is built from 14 residues. The V end was cut by 2 bases, the J end by 5 bases, with 12 bases between. From germline, CDR1 is MNHEY and CDR2 SMNVEV (reference sequence). This chain's CDR3 is CASSLGGGLYGYTF. The CDR3, as DNA: TGTGCCAGCAGTTTAGGGGGGGGCCTTTATGGCTACACCTTC.

The CDR3 is CASSQARQGYGYTF. For the CDR3, the DNA is TGTGCCAGCAGCCAGGCTAGACAGGGGTATGGCTACACCTTC. V gene TRBV3-1 (or the pseudogene TRBV3-2) combines with J gene TRBJ1-2, with 8 bases aligning to TRBD1. J gave up 5 bases and V 3 bases, and 5 bases lay outside the gene matches. Germline V gene data show CDR1 as LGHDT and CDR2 as YNNKEL (reference sequence). The length of the CDR3 is 14 residues.

The chain employs TRBV29-1 and TRBJ1-2; TRBD1 is a possible D gene (6 bases). V gave up 7 bases and J gave up 5 bases, with 14 bases separating them. The length of the CDR3 is 12 residues. Germline values: CDR1 SQVTM, CDR2 ANQGSEA. The CDR3 spells CSGGLGAYGYTF. Written as DNA, the CDR3 is TGCAGCGGTGGGCTGGGGGCGTATGGCTACACCTTC. Complete variable domain (other parts from reference TRBV29-1 and TRBJ1-2): SAVISQKPSRDICQRGTSLTIQCQVDSQVTMMFWYRQQPGQSLTLIATANQGSEATYESGFVIDKFPISRPNLTFSTLTVSNMSPEDSSIYLCSGGLGAYGYTFGSGTRLTVV.

The chain combines TRBV5-1 with TRBJ2-1; D gene ambiguous. The CDR3 has 12 amino acids. The V gene's germline CDR1 is SGHRS and CDR2 YFSETQ. The DNA of the CDR3 is TGCGCTTGCAGATACTCCTACAATGAGCAGTTCTTC. Translation gives CACRYSYNEQFF.

The genes are TRBV11-3 and TRBJ2-6; 8 positions match TRBD2. V lost 5 bases, J lost 0 bases, and 6 bases stayed unmatched. The CDR3 is 17 residues long. Germline loops: CDR1 SGHNT, CDR2 YENEEA. CDR3 region: CASSRRLASSGANVLTF. Here the CDR3 DNA reads TGTGCCAGCAGCCGAAGACTAGCGAGCTCTGGGGCCAACGTCCTGACTTTC.

This clone turned up a few times. The chain recombines TRBV4-3 with TRBJ2-1, with 11 bases identical to TRBD2. Germline V gives CDR1 LGHNA, CDR2 YSLEER. This CDR3 spans 16 amino acids. The ends lost 1 base at V and 5 bases at J; junction bases unmatched: 4. The chain's CDR3 is CASSQGLAGPNNEQFF. CDR3 coding DNA: TGCGCCAGCAGCCAAGGACTAGCGGGACCTAACAATGAGCAGTTCTTC.

This chain links TRBV6-6 with TRBJ2-7; D might be TRBD2 (5 bases). Germline assignment: CDR1 MNHNY and CDR2 SVGAGI (reference sequence). The CDR3 has 15 amino acids. The V end was cut by 2 bases, the J end by 3 bases, with 14 bases between. The CDR3 sequence: CASSYPEGGVYEQYF. DNA of the CDR3: TGTGCCAGCAGTTACCCAGAGGGCGGAGTCTACGAGCAGTACTTC.

This clone has more than one count but fewer than ten. The rearrangement links TRBV5-1 to TRBJ2-7, with D maybe TRBD2 (6 bases). The germline V gene encodes CDR1 SGHRS and CDR2 YFSETQ. The CDR3 length is 14 residues. V shed 5 bases and J shed 1 base, with 13 bases lying between them. This CDR3 reads CASSPLANSYEQYF. CDR3 nucleotides: TGCGCCAGCAGTCCCCTAGCGAATTCCTACGAGCAGTACTTC.

The V and J genes are TRBV12-3 or TRBV12-4 and TRBJ1-2; TRBD1 might be the D (5 bases). The germline V and J ends were trimmed by 5 bases and 2 bases, with 6 bases remaining between them. CDR3 length: 12 amino acids. CDR3 bases: TGTGCCAGCAGTGGGGGGAACTATGGCTACACCTTC. Its translation is CASSGGNYGYTF.

The chain has TRBV7-2 and TRBJ1-3; D gene ambiguous. Germline V gene sequence: CDR1 SGHTA, CDR2 FQGNSA. There are 12 residues in the CDR3. Trimming stripped 6 bases from V and 8 bases from J, with 11 bases between. CDR3 amino acids: CASSNPPDTIYF. The CDR3 DNA follows: TGTGCCAGCAGTAACCCTCCGGACACCATATATTTT.

The rearrangement links TRBV6-5 to TRBJ2-3, with TRBD2 matching over 12 bases. The CDR3 covers 15 residues. Germline V gives CDR1 MNHEY, CDR2 SVGAGI. J was trimmed by 10 bases and V by 3 bases; bases with no gene match: 8. The CDR3: CASSYELAGGRAQYF. The CDR3, as DNA: TGTGCCAGCAGTTATGAACTAGCGGGAGGTCGGGCGCAGTATTTT.

This rearrangement joins TRBV9 to TRBJ1-3, with D hard to call. V lost 0 bases, J lost 5 bases, and 9 bases lay in between. The CDR3 sequence is 14 residues long. Germline CDR1 SGDLS, CDR2 YYNGEE. The chain's CDR3 is CASSVGGVRNTIYF. CDR3 DNA: TGTGCCAGCAGCGTAGGAGGCGTTCGAAACACCATATATTTT.

This clone is labeled large. V is TRBV5-8 and J is TRBJ2-3; possibly TRBD2 for D (6 bases). The CDR3 has 15 residues. The V end was cut by 4 bases, the J end by 2 bases, with 14 bases between. The germline CDR1 and CDR2 sequences are SGHTS and YDEGEE. CDR3 sequence reads: CASSRGTWTTDTQYF. The DNA of the CDR3 is TGTGCCAGCAGCCGCGGGACGTGGACCACAGATACGCAGTATTTT.

V and J are TRBV4-2 and TRBJ2-1; D may be TRBD2 (6 bases). Trimming left V 1 base short and J 8 bases short, with 12 bases between. The CDR3 runs to 14 residues. The V gene's germline CDR1 is LGHNA and CDR2 YNFKEQ. CDR3 nucleotides: TGTGCCAGCAGCCAAGCCGGACTATTAGATGAGCAGTTCTTC. This translates into CASSQAGLLDEQFF.

This rearrangement joins TRBV11-2 to TRBJ2-7, with 9 bases aligning to TRBD1. Germline loops: CDR1 SGHAT, CDR2 FQNNGV. The length of the CDR3 is 14 residues. V trimming: 5 bases; J trimming: 4 bases; junction bases outside the gene matches: 6. CDR3 DNA: TGTGCCAGCAGCCCCTCGACAGGGGGATACGAGCAGTACTTC. Translation: CASSPSTGGYEQYF.

V usage is TRBV27 and J usage is TRBJ2-5, with D tentatively TRBD2 (6 bases). CDR1 and CDR2 from the germline V gene are MNHEY and SMNVEV (reference sequence). This CDR3 has 17 residues. V was cut by 4 bases and J by 0 bases, with 18 bases left in between. The CDR3 protein is CASSSSLDGGYQETQYF. The CDR3 nucleotides are TGTGCCAGCAGTTCCAGTTTAGATGGGGGGTACCAAGAGACCCAGTACTTC.

In this sample, this clone turned up a few times. The genes are TRBV7-6 and TRBJ2-1; 11 nucleotides agree with TRBD2. J gave up 0 bases and V 1 base, and 5 bases lay outside the gene matches. This CDR3 has 18 residues. Germline CDR1 and CDR2: SGHVS and FNYEAQ. CDR3 coding DNA: TGTGCCAGCAGCTTAGTCGCTAGCGGGGGGAGCTCCTACAATGAGCAGTTCTTC. Residues: CASSLVASGGSSYNEQFF.

The chain employs TRBV30 and TRBJ2-5, with D unresolved. V lost 0 bases to trimming and J lost 5 bases, with 13 bases between them. The germline V gene has CDR1 GTSNPN and CDR2 SVGIG (reference sequence). The CDR3 is made up of 14 amino acids. The CDR3 region has the DNA TGTGCCTGGAGTGTCAGCGAGGTCTGGGAGACCCAGTACTTC. It specifies CAWSVSEVWETQYF. Combining the CDR3 with reference TRBV30 and TRBJ2-5 gives the whole variable domain SQTIHQWPATLVQPVGSPLSLECTVEGTSNPNLYWYRQAAGRGLQLLFYSVGIGQISSEVPQNLSASRPQDRQFILSSKKLLLSDSGFYLCAWSVSEVWETQYFGPGTRLLVL.

The chain carries TRBV4-3 and TRBJ1-5, with TRBD1 matching over 7 bases. J gave up 4 bases and V 5 bases, and 2 bases lay outside the gene matches. The CDR3 sequence is 13 residues long. Germline V gene data show CDR1 as LGHNA and CDR2 as YSLEER. CDR3 DNA: TGCGCCAGCAGCGGGGGACAGAATCAGCCCCAGCATTTT. Encoded protein: CASSGGQNQPQHF.

CDR3 amino acids: CSVDGNTEAFF. The DNA for the CDR3 is TGCAGCGTTGACGGGAACACTGAAGCTTTCTTT. The chain joins TRBV29-1 to TRBJ1-1; D not certain. Between the trimmed V and J ends, which lost 3 bases and 1 base, there was a span of 3 bases. CDR1 and CDR2 (germline): SQVTM, ANQGSEA. This CDR3 region has 11 residues.

The gene calls are TRBV10-3 and TRBJ2-7, with TRBD2 as a possible D gene (5 bases). Trimming stripped 4 bases from V and 5 bases from J, with 18 bases between. Germline values: CDR1 ENHRY, CDR2 SYGVKD. The CDR3 extends over 15 amino acids. CDR3 loop: CAISGPLEGSDEQYF. CDR3 nucleotide sequence: TGTGCCATCAGTGGGCCGCTCGAGGGCTCAGACGAGCAGTACTTC.

The chain links TRBV25-1 to TRBJ1-3; TRBD1 is a possible D gene (6 bases). The CDR3 is 14 residues long. Trimming shortened V by 3 bases and J by 6 bases, and 12 bases separated the two germline ends. Germline V CDR1 and CDR2: MGHDK, SYGVNS. CDR3 coding DNA: TGTGCCAGCAGTGAGCCTGACAGGCTAAACACCATATATTTT. It specifies CASSEPDRLNTIYF.

This chain uses TRBV29-1 with TRBJ2-7; D call uncertain. Trimming removed 4 bases at V and 6 bases at J, with 13 bases between. This CDR3 is 12 amino acids long. The germline V gene encodes CDR1 SQVTM and CDR2 ANQGSEA. The CDR3 sequence: CSVVEHLGEQYF. DNA of the CDR3: TGCAGCGTTGTTGAACACCTAGGCGAGCAGTACTTC.

Concerning this clone itself: Germline and junction disagree at one end, which may indicate a read error. V and J are TRBV29-1 and TRBJ2-3; D may be TRBD2 (5 bases). This CDR3 has 8 residues. Germline CDR1 reads SQVTM; CDR2 reads ANQGSEA. CDR3 coding DNA: TGCAGCGTTGGGACTCAGGAATTT. It translates to CSVGTQEF.

The V gene is TRBV2, the J gene TRBJ2-3; the D is unclear. This CDR3 comprises 15 residues. The ends were cut back, 8 bases at V and 2 bases at J, with 17 bases in the middle. Germline V gene data show CDR1 as SNHLY and CDR2 as FYNNEI. The CDR3 here is CASLDGKKHTDTQYF. In DNA, the CDR3 is TGTGCCAGCCTAGACGGTAAAAAACACACAGATACGCAGTATTTT.

The genes are TRBV5-6 and TRBJ2-1; tentatively, D is TRBD1 (5 bases). The ends were cut back, 0 bases at V and 7 bases at J, with 11 bases in the middle. The CDR3 has 14 amino acids. CDR1 and CDR2 from the germline V gene are SGHDT and YYEEEE. The CDR3 protein is CASSLVGRINEQFF. As DNA, the CDR3 is TGTGCCAGCAGCTTGGTGGGGCGGATTAATGAGCAGTTCTTC.